Included here is one T cell receptor beta chain sequence, with context. These data originate in a study of early T cells in non-severe SARS-CoV-2 infection. With 5 bases removed from V and 10 bases from J, the gap between germline ends came to 21 bases. This CDR3 region has 15 residues. Germline V gene sequence: CDR1 SGHTA, CDR2 FQGTGA. Each CDR3 protein gets one entry after TCRdb re-called the 5' RACE reads with MiXCR. The sample yields some 20,000 distinct CDR3 sequences, approximately 4.7% seen once. The sample was whole blood. V and J are TRBV7-3 and TRBJ2-1, with D unresolved. The receptor comes from an adult who was a healthcare worker with PCR-confirmed SARS-CoV-2 infection or an uninfected control (not recorded which). The CDR3 reads CASSPHGFGGWEQFF. The CDR3 region has the DNA TGTGCCAGCAGCCCTCACGGCTTCGGTGGTTGGGAGCAGTTCTTC. Full variable domain (remainder filled in from reference TRBV7-3 and TRBJ2-1): GAGVSQTPSNKVTEKGKYVELRCDPISGHTALYWYRQSLGQGPEFLIYFQGTGAADDSGLPNDRFFAVRPEGSVSTLKIQRTERGDSAVYLCASSPHGFGGWEQFFGPGTRLTVL.